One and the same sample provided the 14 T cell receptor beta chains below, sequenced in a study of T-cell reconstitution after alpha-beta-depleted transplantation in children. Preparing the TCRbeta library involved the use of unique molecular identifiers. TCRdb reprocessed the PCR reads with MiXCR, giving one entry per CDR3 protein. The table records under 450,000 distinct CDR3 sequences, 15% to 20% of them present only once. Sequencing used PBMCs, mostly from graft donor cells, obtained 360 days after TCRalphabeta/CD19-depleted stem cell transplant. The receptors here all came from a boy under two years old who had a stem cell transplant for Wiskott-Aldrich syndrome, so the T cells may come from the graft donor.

The CDR3 protein is CASSFRDGRYEQYF. As DNA, the CDR3 is TGCGCCAGCAGCTTCCGGGACGGGCGCTACGAGCAGTACTTC. The chain couples TRBV5-1 to TRBJ2-7; either TRBD1 or TRBD2 may fit D (5 bases each). Trimming removed 2 bases from V and 3 bases from J, with 12 bases in between. This CDR3 has 14 amino acids. Germline assignment: CDR1 SGHRS and CDR2 YFSETQ.

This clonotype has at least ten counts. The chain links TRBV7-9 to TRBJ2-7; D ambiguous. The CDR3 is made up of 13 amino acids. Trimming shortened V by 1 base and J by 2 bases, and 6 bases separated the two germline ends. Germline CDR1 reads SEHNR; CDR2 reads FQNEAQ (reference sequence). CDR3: CASSLGGTYEQYF. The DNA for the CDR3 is TGTGCCAGCAGCTTAGGGGGAACCTACGAGCAGTACTTC.

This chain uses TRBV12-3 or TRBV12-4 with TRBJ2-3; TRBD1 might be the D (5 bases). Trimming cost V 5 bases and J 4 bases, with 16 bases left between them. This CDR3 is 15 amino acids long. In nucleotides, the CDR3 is TGTGCCAGCAGTGACAGAGTGCCCCCCGCAGATACGCAGTATTTT. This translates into CASSDRVPPADTQYF.

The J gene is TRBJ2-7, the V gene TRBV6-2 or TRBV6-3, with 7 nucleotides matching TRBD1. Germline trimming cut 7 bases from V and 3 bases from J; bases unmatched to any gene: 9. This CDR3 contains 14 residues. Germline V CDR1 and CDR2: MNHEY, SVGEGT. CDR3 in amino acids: CASKRDRAYYEQYF. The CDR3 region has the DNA TGTGCCAGCAAACGCGACAGGGCCTACTACGAGCAGTACTTC.

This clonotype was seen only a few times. This CDR3 is CASSLCTYEQYF. The CDR3 region has the DNA TGTGCCAGCAGTTTATGTACTTACGAGCAGTACTTC. The chain has TRBV27 and TRBJ2-7; D uncertain. The CDR3 runs 12 residues. V was trimmed by 1 base and J by 4 bases, leaving 5 bases between them. The germline CDR1 and CDR2 sequences are MNHEY and SMNVEV (reference sequence).

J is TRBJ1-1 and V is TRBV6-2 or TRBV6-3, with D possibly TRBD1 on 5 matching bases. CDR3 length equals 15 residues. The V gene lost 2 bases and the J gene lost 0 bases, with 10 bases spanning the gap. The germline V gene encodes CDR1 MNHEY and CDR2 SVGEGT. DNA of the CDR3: TGTGCCAGCAGTTACCCAGGGATGATGAACACTGAAGCTTTCTTT. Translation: CASSYPGMMNTEAFF.

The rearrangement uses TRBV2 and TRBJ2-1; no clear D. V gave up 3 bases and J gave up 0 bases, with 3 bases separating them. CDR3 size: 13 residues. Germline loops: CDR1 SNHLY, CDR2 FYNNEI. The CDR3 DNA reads TGTGCCAGCAGTGAGAGCTCCTACAATGAGCAGTTCTTC. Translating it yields CASSESSYNEQFF.

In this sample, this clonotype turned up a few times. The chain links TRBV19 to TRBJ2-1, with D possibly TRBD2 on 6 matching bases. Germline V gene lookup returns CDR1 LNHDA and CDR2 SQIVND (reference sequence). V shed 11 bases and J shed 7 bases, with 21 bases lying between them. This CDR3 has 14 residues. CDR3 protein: CASSQLSGGNEQFF. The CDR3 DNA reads TGTGCCTCCAGCCAACTGTCTGGGGGGAATGAGCAGTTCTTC.

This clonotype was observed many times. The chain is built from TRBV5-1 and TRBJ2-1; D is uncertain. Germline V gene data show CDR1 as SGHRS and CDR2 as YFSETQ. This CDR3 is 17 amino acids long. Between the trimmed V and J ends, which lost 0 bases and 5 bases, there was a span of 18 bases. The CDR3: CASSLALVPAENNEQFF. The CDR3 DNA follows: TGCGCCAGCAGCTTGGCCTTAGTCCCAGCAGAGAACAATGAGCAGTTCTTC.

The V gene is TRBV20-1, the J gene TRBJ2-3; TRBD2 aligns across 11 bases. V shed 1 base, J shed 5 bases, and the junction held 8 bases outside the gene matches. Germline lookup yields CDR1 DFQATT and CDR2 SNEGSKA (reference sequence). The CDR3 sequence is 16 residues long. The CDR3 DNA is TGCAGTGCTAGAGGAGTTAGCGGGAGGGCCGGAGATACGCAGTATTTT. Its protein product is CSARGVSGRAGDTQYF.

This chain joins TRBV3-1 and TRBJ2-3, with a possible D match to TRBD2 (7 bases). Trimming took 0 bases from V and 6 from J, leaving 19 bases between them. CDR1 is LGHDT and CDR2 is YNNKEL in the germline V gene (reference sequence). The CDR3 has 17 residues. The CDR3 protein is CASSQEGGLADFDTQYF. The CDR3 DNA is TGTGCCAGCAGCCAAGAAGGGGGTCTAGCGGACTTTGATACGCAGTATTTT.

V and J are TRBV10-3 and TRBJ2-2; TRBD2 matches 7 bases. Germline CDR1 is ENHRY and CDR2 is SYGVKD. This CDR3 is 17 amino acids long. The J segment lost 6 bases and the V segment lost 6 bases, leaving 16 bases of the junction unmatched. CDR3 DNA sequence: TGTGCCATCAGCGCGATAAGGCTAGCGGTGGAATCCGGGGAGCTGTTTTTT. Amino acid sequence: CAISAIRLAVESGELFF.

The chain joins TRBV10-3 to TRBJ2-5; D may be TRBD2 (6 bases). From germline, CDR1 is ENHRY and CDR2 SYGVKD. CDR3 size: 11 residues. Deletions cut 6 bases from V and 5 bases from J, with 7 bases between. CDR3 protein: CAIREGETQYF. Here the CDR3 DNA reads TGTGCCATCAGGGAGGGGGAGACCCAGTACTTC.

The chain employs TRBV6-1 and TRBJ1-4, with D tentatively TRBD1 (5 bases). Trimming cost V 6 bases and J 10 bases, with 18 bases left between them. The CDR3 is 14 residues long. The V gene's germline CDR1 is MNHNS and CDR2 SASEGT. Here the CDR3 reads CASSPRPPGGKLFF. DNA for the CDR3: TGTGCCAGCAGCCCCCGGCCCCCTGGGGGAAAACTGTTTTTT.